These 13 T cell receptor beta chains share one sample of origin, sequenced in a study of beta chain features in type 1 diabetes (dated by TCRdb to 2016 to 2018). The library was built by means of the immunoSEQ multiplex PCR assay. The entire amount of isolated RNA was reverse transcribed using the High Capacity cDNA Reverse Transcription Kit, so the sequenced TCRB transcripts were expressed ones. TCRdb retrieved this table from immuneACCESS and kept in-frame rearrangements only. Not all clones are present; in checked studies, unresolved V genes account for under half, and no reason is known for the remainder. Recorded for this sample are 140,000 to 150,000 clones; around 51% of them occurred a single time. Around 0.45% of the sample goes to the ten largest clones. Sequenced material: Tregs from blood. Per the publication, the cell subset or site label means: regulatory CD4+ T cells. These receptors were obtained from a man between 18 and 35 years old in good health.

The chain joins TRBV30 to TRBJ1-2; 9 bases are a match to TRBD1. This CDR3 spans 13 amino acids. The germline CDR1 and CDR2 sequences are GTSNPN and SVGIG (reference sequence). V was clipped by 0 bases and J by 6 bases; unmatched bases: 2. CDR3 sequence (DNA): TGTGCCTGGAGTGTGGGACAGGGCGATGGCTACACCTTC. It yields the protein CAWSVGQGDGYTF.

This chain links TRBV19 with TRBJ2-5; 10 nucleotides line up with TRBD1. The junction had 10 bases not matched to a gene; V was cut back by 6 bases and J by 3 bases. This CDR3 spans 16 amino acids. The germline gives CDR1 LNHDA, CDR2 SQIVND (reference sequence). The DNA for the CDR3 is TGTGCCAGTAGCTCTTTCGGGACAGGGGACGAAGAGACCCAGTACTTC. As protein: CASSSFGTGDEETQYF.

The chain is built from TRBV29-1 and TRBJ2-1, with 8 bases identical to TRBD1. J was trimmed by 6 bases and V by 6 bases; bases with no gene match: 10. Germline values: CDR1 SQVTM, CDR2 ANQGSEA. The CDR3 runs 14 residues. The CDR3 spells CSVSQGGARNEQFF. The DNA for the CDR3 is TGCAGCGTATCACAGGGGGGAGCTCGCAATGAGCAGTTCTTC.

The rearrangement links TRBV9 to TRBJ1-2, with TRBD1 matching 7 bases. The CDR3 runs to 15 residues. V shed 3 bases, J shed 1 base, and the junction held 6 bases outside the gene matches. CDR1 is SGDLS, CDR2 YYNGEE, per germline. The chain's CDR3 is CASSAGQTDNYGYTF. The CDR3 coding sequence is TGTGCCAGCAGCGCGGGACAGACTGATAACTATGGCTACACCTTC.

The gene calls are TRBV7-2 and TRBJ1-5; D gene unclear. Trimming removed 5 bases from V and 4 bases from J, with 6 bases in between. This CDR3 is built from 12 residues. Germline V gene sequence: CDR1 SGHTA, CDR2 FQGNSA. CDR3 sequence reads: CASSAFNQPQHF. CDR3 sequence (DNA): TGTGCCAGCAGCGCGTTTAATCAGCCCCAGCATTTT.

The V call is TRBV5-1, the J call TRBJ1-3; the match to TRBD1 covers 12 bases. With 1 base clipped from V and 3 bases from J, the junction kept 5 bases outside the gene matches. Germline V gene sequence: CDR1 SGHRS, CDR2 YFSETQ. The CDR3 contains 17 residues. CDR3 nucleotides: TGCGCCAGCAGCTTGATGGGACAGGGGGCGATTGGAAACACCATATATTTT. It is translated as CASSLMGQGAIGNTIYF.

This rearrangement joins TRBV7-6 to TRBJ1-2, with a weak D call TRBD1 (5 bases). Germline V CDR1 and CDR2: SGHVS, FNYEAQ. This CDR3 is built from 15 residues. Trimming left V 3 bases short and J 8 bases short, with 19 bases between. CDR3 loop: CASSLQEGIAEGYTF. The CDR3 region has the DNA TGTGCCAGCAGCTTGCAGGAGGGGATAGCTGAGGGCTACACCTTC.

The chain recombines TRBV19 with TRBJ1-2, with D possibly matching TRBD1 (5 bases). The CDR3 length is 13 residues. Germline CDR1 is LNHDA and CDR2 is SQIVND (reference sequence). V dropped 7 bases and J dropped 4 bases, with 13 bases sitting between them. As DNA, the CDR3 is TGTGCCAGTACTACGACAGCCTCCTATGGCTACACCTTC. It encodes CASTTTASYGYTF. The full variable domain, with the rest looked up from reference TRBV19 and TRBJ1-2, is DGGITQSPKYLFRKEGQNVTLSCEQNLNHDAMYWYRQDPGQGLRLIYYSQIVNDFQKGDIAEGYSVSREKKESFPLTVTSAQKNPTAFYLCASTTTASYGYTFGSGTRLTVV.

This clone was detected a few times. The CDR3 spells CASSQDVRGSSYNEQFF. CDR3 bases: TGTGCCAGCAGCCAAGATGTTCGCGGGTCAAGCTACAATGAGCAGTTCTTC. This sequence joins TRBV4-2 and TRBJ2-1; possible D gene TRBD2, 5 bases. The V end was cut by 0 bases, the J end by 3 bases, with 15 bases between. Germline V CDR1 and CDR2: LGHNA, YNFKEQ. The length of the CDR3 is 17 residues.

This clone was picked up a small number of times. The V and J genes are TRBV6-5 and TRBJ2-3; unclear D gene. V lost 5 bases and J 2 bases, leaving 11 bases between the germline ends. The CDR3 is 14 residues long. Germline CDR1 MNHEY, CDR2 SVGAGI. CDR3 sequence: CASSRSAHTDTQYF. In nucleotides, the CDR3 is TGTGCCAGCAGTCGGAGCGCCCACACAGATACGCAGTATTTT.

The CDR3 DNA is TGTGCCAGCAGCCGGCACAGGGAACCTGGAAACACCATATATTTT. Translating gives CASSRHREPGNTIYF. This rearrangement joins TRBV7-2 to TRBJ1-3; tentatively, D is TRBD1 (6 bases). V was cut by 5 bases and J by 2 bases, with 13 bases left in between. The CDR3 is made up of 15 amino acids. Germline V CDR1 and CDR2: SGHTA, FQGNSA. Full variable domain (missing parts from reference TRBV7-2 and TRBJ1-3): GAGVSQSPSNKVTEKGKDVELRCDPISGHTALYWYRQSLGQGLEFLIYFQGNSAPDKSGLPSDRFSAERTGGSVSTLTIQRTQQEDSAVYLCASSRHREPGNTIYFGEGSWLTVV.

The chain uses TRBV2 and TRBJ2-1; 7 bases are shared with TRBD2. The trim removed 8 bases at V and 8 bases at J, leaving 15 bases unmatched. CDR1 SNHLY and CDR2 FYNNEI come from the germline V gene. The CDR3 has 15 amino acids. The DNA for the CDR3 is TGTGCCAGCCTCCCACGGGGAGGGCGGACGGATGAGCAGTTCTTC. Its protein is CASLPRGGRTDEQFF. The full variable domain, rest sourced from reference TRBV2 and TRBJ2-1, is EPEVTQTPSHQVTQMGQEVILRCVPISNHLYFYWYRQILGQKVEFLVSFYNNEISEKSEIFDDQFSVERPDGSNFTLKIRSTKLEDSAMYFCASLPRGGRTDEQFFGPGTRLTVL.

This clone was seen a handful of times. The gene calls are TRBV10-3 and TRBJ2-5, with a possible D match to TRBD2 (6 bases). Deletions cut 5 bases from V and 3 bases from J, with 16 bases between. CDR1 ENHRY and CDR2 SYGVKD come from the germline V gene. The CDR3 consists of 15 residues. As DNA, the CDR3 is TGTGCCATCAGTCCTTGGGGCGGCGGGGAAGAGACCCAGTACTTC. Translating it yields CAISPWGGGEETQYF.